The text below deals with one T cell receptor beta chain. No antigen is known for it. Synthetic TCR analog templates were added to each PCR reaction. Generated by immunoSEQ multiplex PCR, the TCRdb table keeps only in-frame clones and is missing some. The table records 85,000 to 100,000 clones, around 86% of them present only once. CDR3 length: 14 amino acids. Germline-derived CDR1 and CDR2 are SGHRS and YFSETQ. Trimming took off 0 bases at V and 2 bases at J, with 9 bases between the two ends. Time point indicated: pretreatment peripheral blood. This sample stems from a study of PD-L1 blockade in urothelial cancer. Looking at the study overall: Most of the 29 patients were men who had bladder-origin urothelial cancer.

Study-level findings and limits: Durable benefit was linked to greater 3-week expansion of tumor-associated blood clones.

The TCR comes from a man in his 60s with urothelial cancer. The source was PBMCs, collected around atezolizumab (anti-PD-L1) treatment. The V call is TRBV5-1, the J call TRBJ2-7; D not certain. CDR3 residues: CASSLEPEPYEQYF. The CDR3 bases are TGCGCCAGCAGCTTGGAGCCGGAGCCCTACGAGCAGTACTTC. Together with reference TRBV5-1 and TRBJ2-7, the CDR3 gives the full variable domain: KAGVTQTPRYLIKTRGQQVTLSCSPISGHRSVSWYQQTPGQGLQFLFEYFSETQRNKGNFPGRFSGRQFSNSRSEMNVSTLELGDSALYLCASSLEPEPYEQYFGPGTRLTVT.